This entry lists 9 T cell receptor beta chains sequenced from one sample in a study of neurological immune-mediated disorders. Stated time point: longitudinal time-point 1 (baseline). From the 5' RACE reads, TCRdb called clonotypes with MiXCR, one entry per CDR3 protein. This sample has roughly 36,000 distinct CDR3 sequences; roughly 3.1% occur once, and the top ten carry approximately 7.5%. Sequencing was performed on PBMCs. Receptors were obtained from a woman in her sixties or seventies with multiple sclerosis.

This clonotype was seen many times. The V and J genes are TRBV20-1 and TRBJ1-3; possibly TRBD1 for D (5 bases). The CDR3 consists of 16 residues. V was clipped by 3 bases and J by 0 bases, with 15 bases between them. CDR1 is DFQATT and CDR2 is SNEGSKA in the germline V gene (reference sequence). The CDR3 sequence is CSASKQENVSGNTIYF. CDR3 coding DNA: TGCAGTGCTAGTAAACAGGAAAACGTCTCTGGAAACACCATATATTTT.

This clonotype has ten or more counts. The chain's CDR3 is CASSNAGGGNIQYF. CDR3 nucleotide sequence: TGCGCCAGCAGCAACGCGGGGGGAGGGAACATTCAGTACTTC. V and J are TRBV5-1 and TRBJ2-4; the match to TRBD2 covers 8 bases. Trimming at V came to 4 bases and at J to 7 bases, leaving 7 bases not matched to a gene. The CDR3 sequence is 14 residues long. Germline CDR1 reads SGHRS; CDR2 reads YFSETQ.

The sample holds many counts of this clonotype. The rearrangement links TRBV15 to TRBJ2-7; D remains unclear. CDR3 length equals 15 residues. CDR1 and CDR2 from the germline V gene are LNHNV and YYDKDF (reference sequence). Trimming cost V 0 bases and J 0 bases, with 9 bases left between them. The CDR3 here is CATSREPLSSYEQYF. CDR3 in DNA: TGTGCCACCAGCAGAGAACCGTTAAGCTCCTACGAGCAGTACTTC.

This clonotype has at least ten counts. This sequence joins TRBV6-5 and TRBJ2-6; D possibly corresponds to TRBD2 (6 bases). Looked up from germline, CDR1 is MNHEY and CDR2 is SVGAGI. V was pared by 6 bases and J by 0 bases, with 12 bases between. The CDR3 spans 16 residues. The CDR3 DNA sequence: TGTGCCAGCAGGCGGGGTGACAGCTCTGGGGCCAACGTCCTGACTTTC. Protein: CASRRGDSSGANVLTF.

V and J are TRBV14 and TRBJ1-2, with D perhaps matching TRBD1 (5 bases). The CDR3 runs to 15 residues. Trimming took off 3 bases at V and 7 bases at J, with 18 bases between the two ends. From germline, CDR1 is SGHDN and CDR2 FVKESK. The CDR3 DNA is TGTGCCAGCAGCCACCCGCTGGGTCAGGGAAGTGGCTACACCTTC. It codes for CASSHPLGQGSGYTF. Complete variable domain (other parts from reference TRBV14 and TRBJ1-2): EAGVTQFPSHSVIEKGQTVTLRCDPISGHDNLYWYRRVMGKEIKFLLHFVKESKQDESGMPNNRFLAERTGGTYSTLKVQPAELEDSGVYFCASSHPLGQGSGYTFGSGTRLTVV.

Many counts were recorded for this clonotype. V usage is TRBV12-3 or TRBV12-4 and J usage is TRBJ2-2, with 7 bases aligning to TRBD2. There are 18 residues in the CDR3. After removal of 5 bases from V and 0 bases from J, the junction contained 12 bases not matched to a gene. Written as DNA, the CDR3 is TGTGCCAGCAGTATGGAGGACTTAGGGACTACGAACACCGGGGAGCTGTTTTTT. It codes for CASSMEDLGTTNTGELFF.

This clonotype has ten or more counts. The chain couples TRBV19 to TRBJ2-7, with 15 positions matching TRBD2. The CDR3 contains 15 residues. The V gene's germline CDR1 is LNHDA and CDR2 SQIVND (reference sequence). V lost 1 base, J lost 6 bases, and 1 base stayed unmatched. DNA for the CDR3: TGTGCCAGTAGTATAGCGGGACTAGCGGGGGGCGAGCAGTACTTC. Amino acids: CASSIAGLAGGEQYF.

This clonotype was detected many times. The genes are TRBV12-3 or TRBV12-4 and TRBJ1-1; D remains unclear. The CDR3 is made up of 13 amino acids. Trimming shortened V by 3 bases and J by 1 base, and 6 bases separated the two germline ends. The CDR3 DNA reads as TGTGCCAGCAGTTTGGCCTCGAACACTGAAGCTTTCTTT. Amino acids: CASSLASNTEAFF.

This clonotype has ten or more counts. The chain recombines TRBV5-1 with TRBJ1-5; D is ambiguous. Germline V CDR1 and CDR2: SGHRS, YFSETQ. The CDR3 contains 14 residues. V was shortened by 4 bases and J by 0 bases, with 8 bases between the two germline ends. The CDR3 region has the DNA TGCGCCAGCAGCCCGGCCCCTAGCAATCAGCCCCAGCATTTT. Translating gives CASSPAPSNQPQHF. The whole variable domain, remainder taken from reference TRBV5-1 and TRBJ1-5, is KAGVTQTPRYLIKTRGQQVTLSCSPISGHRSVSWYQQTPGQGLQFLFEYFSETQRNKGNFPGRFSGRQFSNSRSEMNVSTLELGDSALYLCASSPAPSNQPQHFGDGTRLSIL.